This T cell receptor (beta chain) was retrieved from a study of blood T cell repertoires in COVID-19. Study context: Sites in the United States, Italy and Spain provided acute and convalescent COVID-19 samples. In each case, the material was cDNA or gDNA derived from T cells, B-cell-depleted T cells, or PBMCs.

This clone was observed a few times. This CDR3 contains 14 residues. Trimming shortened V by 5 bases and J by 6 bases, and 17 bases separated the two germline ends. Germline V gives CDR1 SGHVS, CDR2 FQNEAQ. Here immunoSEQ multiplex PCR was the method, and the copy in TCRdb shows in-frame clones only, minus some. The data show about 280,000 clones, with roughly nine tenths seen just once and under 7% held by the top ten. The participants were between about 18 and 100 years old and came from under 25 US areas. The specimen sequenced was PBMCs or T cells enriched from blood (not recorded which). V usage is TRBV7-8 and J usage is TRBJ2-7; D might be TRBD1 (6 bases). This TCR derives from a woman in her thirties or forties who had recovered from COVID-19. CDR3 residues: CASSPRVGASEQYF. DNA for the CDR3: TGTGCCAGCAGCCCCCGGGTGGGGGCTAGCGAGCAGTACTTC.